What follows are 20 T cell receptor beta chains derived from one specimen sequenced in a study of control samples from healthy donors and cancer patients. TCRdb keeps only in-frame clones here, not all; method: immunoSEQ multiplex PCR. The sample lists tens of thousands of clones; 85% to 90% were seen once. Source material: blood. Receptors were obtained from a woman in her fifties or sixties in good health.

In its sample, this clone was seen a few times. J is TRBJ2-2 and V is TRBV10-1; D uncertain. This CDR3 region has 14 residues. Trimming removed 3 bases from V and 5 bases from J, with 10 bases in between. Germline loops: CDR1 WNHNN, CDR2 SYGVQD (reference sequence). The CDR3 here is CASSEGGRTGELFF. The CDR3 DNA follows: TGCGCCAGCAGTGAAGGCGGTCGGACCGGGGAGCTGTTTTTT.

This chain connects TRBV7-2 to TRBJ2-2, with 15 bases aligning to TRBD2. The CDR3 is 16 amino acids. In germline, CDR1 is SGHTA, CDR2 FQGNSA. The V gene end was trimmed by 5 bases and the J gene end by 5 bases; junction bases not matched to a gene: 3. CDR3 sequence: CASSTGLAGGTGELFF. CDR3 bases: TGTGCCAGCAGCACGGGACTAGCGGGGGGAACCGGGGAGCTGTTTTTT.

The chain combines TRBV14 with TRBJ2-7; the D is unclear. CDR3 length: 15 residues. Trimming removed 0 bases at V and 2 bases at J, with 11 bases between. CDR1 is SGHDN and CDR2 is FVKESK in the germline V gene. The CDR3 sequence: CASSQDRSTTYEQYF. The CDR3, as DNA: TGTGCCAGCAGCCAAGATCGTTCCACGACCTACGAGCAGTACTTC.

The V call is TRBV25-1, the J call TRBJ1-1; a possible D gene is TRBD1 (6 bases). The germline V and J ends were trimmed by 6 bases and 1 base, with 15 bases remaining between them. The CDR3 extends over 15 amino acids. The germline gives CDR1 MGHDK, CDR2 SYGVNS. The CDR3 sequence is CASSPQGNGNTEAFF. CDR3 sequence (DNA): TGTGCCAGCAGCCCTCAGGGGAACGGGAACACTGAAGCTTTCTTT.

The chain is built from TRBV28 and TRBJ2-7; tentative D call: TRBD1 (5 bases). V gave up 8 bases and J gave up 3 bases, with 17 bases separating them. CDR1 and CDR2 (germline): MDHEN, SYDVKM. CDR3 size: 14 residues. CDR3 residues: CASGADRRVYEQYF. CDR3 bases: TGTGCCAGCGGTGCCGACAGACGAGTCTACGAGCAGTACTTC.

In this sample, this clone turned up once. CDR3 coding DNA: TGTGCCAGCAGCTCAAGGACTAGCGGACATCCTGCGTACTACAATGAGCAGTTCTTC. Translating it yields CASSSRTSGHPAYYNEQFF. The V call is TRBV7-2, the J call TRBJ2-1; 10 nucleotides line up with TRBD2. The ends lost 4 bases at V and 3 bases at J; junction bases unmatched: 15. The CDR3 spans 19 residues. Germline loops: CDR1 SGHTA, CDR2 FQGNSA.

The chain joins TRBV6-5 to TRBJ2-2; the D gene could be TRBD1 or TRBD2 (6 bases each). V lost 6 bases and J lost 6, with 11 bases in between. The germline V gene encodes CDR1 MNHEY and CDR2 SVGAGI. The CDR3 loop spans 13 amino acids. The CDR3 loop reads CASSWGAAGELFF. DNA for the CDR3: TGTGCCAGCAGCTGGGGGGCCGCCGGGGAGCTGTTTTTT.

The chain is built from TRBV4-2 and TRBJ1-6; D is unresolved. Germline assignment: CDR1 LGHNA and CDR2 YNFKEQ. The germline V and J ends were trimmed by 2 bases and 6 bases, with 11 bases remaining between them. The CDR3 is 15 residues long. CDR3 sequence reads: CASSQPGRLNSPLHF. In DNA form, the CDR3 reads TGTGCCAGCAGCCAACCGGGAAGACTTAATTCACCCCTCCACTTT.

This clone was picked up one time. The J gene is TRBJ2-6, the V gene TRBV3-1 (or the pseudogene TRBV3-2); 8 nucleotides line up with TRBD1. Germline-derived CDR1 and CDR2 are LGHDT and YNNKEL (reference sequence). CDR3 length equals 17 residues. V lost 4 bases and J lost 0; bases outside the gene matches: 5. The CDR3 loop is CASSRTGGSSGANVLTF. In DNA form, the CDR3 reads TGTGCCAGCAGCCGAACAGGGGGGAGCTCTGGGGCCAACGTCCTGACTTTC.

V gene TRBV5-1 combines with J gene TRBJ2-7; a possible D gene is TRBD1 (6 bases). Germline CDR1 and CDR2: SGHRS and YFSETQ. The CDR3 is made up of 14 amino acids. V lost 1 base, J lost 5 bases, and 13 bases lay in between. The chain's CDR3 is CASSLSQGINEQYF. The DNA for the CDR3 is TGCGCCAGCAGCTTGAGTCAGGGGATCAACGAGCAGTACTTC. Combining the CDR3 with reference TRBV5-1 and TRBJ2-7 gives the whole variable domain KAGVTQTPRYLIKTRGQQVTLSCSPISGHRSVSWYQQTPGQGLQFLFEYFSETQRNKGNFPGRFSGRQFSNSRSEMNVSTLELGDSALYLCASSLSQGINEQYFGPGTRLTVT.

V usage is TRBV27 and J usage is TRBJ1-2; 9 bases are shared with TRBD1. After removal of 7 bases from V and 8 bases from J, the junction contained 11 bases not matched to a gene. Germline V CDR1 and CDR2: MNHEY, SMNVEV (reference sequence). This CDR3 is built from 14 residues. The CDR3 protein is CASKRRDRDRGYTF. Here the CDR3 DNA reads TGTGCCAGCAAACGCCGGGACAGGGACCGGGGCTACACCTTC.

Written as DNA, the CDR3 is TGTGCCAGCAAGAGGGGGACAGAGAGCCACTATGGCTACACCTTC. Encoded protein: CASKRGTESHYGYTF. The rearrangement joins TRBV9 to TRBJ1-2; 7 bases align to TRBD1. V trimming: 6 bases; J trimming: 3 bases; junction bases outside the gene matches: 11. Germline CDR1 and CDR2: SGDLS and YYNGEE. The CDR3 length is 15 residues.

This sequence joins TRBV19 and TRBJ2-1, with unresolved D. CDR3 length equals 16 residues. The V and J ends lost 4 bases and 0 bases respectively, with 13 bases between them. Germline V CDR1 and CDR2: LNHDA, SQIVND (reference sequence). CDR3 bases: TGTGCCAGTAGTAGGTTGCGGACCAGCTCCTACAATGAGCAGTTCTTC. This sequence encodes CASSRLRTSSYNEQFF.

The chain combines TRBV30 with TRBJ1-1, with TRBD1 as a possible D gene (6 bases). Germline V gives CDR1 GTSNPN, CDR2 SVGIG (reference sequence). V shed 2 bases and J shed 3 bases, with 10 bases lying between them. This CDR3 has 13 amino acids. CDR3 nucleotide sequence: TGTGCCTGGAGTCCCGGGACACACACTGAAGCTTTCTTT. It yields the protein CAWSPGTHTEAFF. Combining the CDR3 with reference TRBV30 and TRBJ1-1 gives the whole variable domain SQTIHQWPATLVQPVGSPLSLECTVEGTSNPNLYWYRQAAGRGLQLLFYSVGIGQISSEVPQNLSASRPQDRQFILSSKKLLLSDSGFYLCAWSPGTHTEAFFGQGTRLTVV.

This chain joins TRBV29-1 and TRBJ2-3; the D gene could be TRBD1 or TRBD2 (6 bases each). Germline values: CDR1 SQVTM, CDR2 ANQGSEA. This CDR3 spans 15 amino acids. V lost 6 bases and J 1 base, leaving 17 bases between the germline ends. The CDR3 coding sequence is TGCAGCGTGGCTGAACGGGGGCCCCGCACAGATACGCAGTATTTT. This translates into CSVAERGPRTDTQYF.

This sequence joins TRBV4-1 and TRBJ2-6, with TRBD2 identical over 7 bases. The ends lost 8 bases at V and 0 bases at J; junction bases unmatched: 7. Per the germline V gene, CDR1 is MGHRA and CDR2 is YSYEKL. The CDR3 covers 16 residues. This CDR3 reads CASGEGILSGANVLTF. The CDR3 DNA reads TGCGCCAGCGGGGAGGGGATCCTCTCTGGGGCCAACGTCCTGACTTTC.

V and J are TRBV6-5 and TRBJ2-7, with TRBD2 matching over 7 bases. The V gene end was trimmed by 3 bases and the J gene end by 4 bases; junction bases not matched to a gene: 9. In germline, CDR1 is MNHEY, CDR2 SVGAGI. The CDR3 spans 15 residues. The CDR3 nucleotides are TGTGCCAGCAGTTATAAGCGGGACGGCCCTTACGAGCAGTACTTC. This translates into CASSYKRDGPYEQYF.

This rearrangement joins TRBV28 to TRBJ2-6; D may be TRBD2 (5 bases). Germline CDR1 and CDR2: MDHEN and SYDVKM. V gave up 6 bases and J gave up 7 bases, with 22 bases separating them. The CDR3 sequence is 17 residues long. The CDR3 is CASSPEDYLWKANVLTF. The DNA of the CDR3 is TGTGCCAGCAGCCCTGAAGACTACCTCTGGAAAGCCAACGTCCTGACTTTC.

This chain connects TRBV9 to TRBJ2-1; maybe TRBD2 (5 bases). The CDR3 sequence is 13 residues long. Germline CDR1 SGDLS, CDR2 YYNGEE. V lost 4 bases and J lost 2, with 7 bases in between. This CDR3 is CASSSGTYNEQFF. The CDR3 nucleotides are TGTGCCAGCAGCTCGGGGACCTACAATGAGCAGTTCTTC.

The chain joins TRBV30 to TRBJ1-1; TRBD1 might be the D (5 bases). V lost 2 bases to trimming and J lost 11 bases, with 15 bases between them. Germline V CDR1 and CDR2: GTSNPN, SVGIG (reference sequence). CDR3 length: 12 residues. The CDR3 loop reads CAWSPLYWGAFF. In nucleotides, the CDR3 is TGTGCCTGGAGTCCCCTCTATTGGGGGGCTTTCTTT.